The sequence of this T cell receptor beta chain was determined in a study of T cells in Graves' hyperthyroidism and ophthalmopathy. Study-level background: Prior to any treatment, at the point of initial diagnosis, peripheral blood was collected.

The J segment lost 5 bases and the V segment lost 5 bases, leaving 7 bases of the junction unmatched. CDR1 is LGHDT and CDR2 is YNNKEL in the germline V gene (reference sequence). The CDR3 length is 16 residues. The authors obtained PBMCs from 7.5 to 10 ml of fresh peripheral blood. Study-wide results and caveats: Ophthalmopathy was separated from stable hyperthyroidism by a 13 V-J model. Among clonotypes expanded in thyroid above 0.001, most were also found in blood.

This clonotype was found many times. Its specificity is not known. Regions amplified from RNA transcripts were the TCR beta CDR3 regions. Initially, a first-round RT-PCR of the TCR CDR3 employed the HTBI primer set. TCRdb independently ran MiXCR on the multiplex PCR reads; one entry per CDR3 protein. The data hold about 620,000 distinct CDR3 sequences, with around 15% observed a single time. The receptor was isolated from a woman aged 25-40 years with Graves' hyperthyroidism. This chain joins TRBV3-1 and TRBJ2-1, with TRBD2 matching over 12 bases. Input material: blood. CDR3 bases: TGTGCCAGCAGCGAATGGACTAGCGGGACCCACAATGAGCAGTTCTTC. Its translation: CASSEWTSGTHNEQFF.